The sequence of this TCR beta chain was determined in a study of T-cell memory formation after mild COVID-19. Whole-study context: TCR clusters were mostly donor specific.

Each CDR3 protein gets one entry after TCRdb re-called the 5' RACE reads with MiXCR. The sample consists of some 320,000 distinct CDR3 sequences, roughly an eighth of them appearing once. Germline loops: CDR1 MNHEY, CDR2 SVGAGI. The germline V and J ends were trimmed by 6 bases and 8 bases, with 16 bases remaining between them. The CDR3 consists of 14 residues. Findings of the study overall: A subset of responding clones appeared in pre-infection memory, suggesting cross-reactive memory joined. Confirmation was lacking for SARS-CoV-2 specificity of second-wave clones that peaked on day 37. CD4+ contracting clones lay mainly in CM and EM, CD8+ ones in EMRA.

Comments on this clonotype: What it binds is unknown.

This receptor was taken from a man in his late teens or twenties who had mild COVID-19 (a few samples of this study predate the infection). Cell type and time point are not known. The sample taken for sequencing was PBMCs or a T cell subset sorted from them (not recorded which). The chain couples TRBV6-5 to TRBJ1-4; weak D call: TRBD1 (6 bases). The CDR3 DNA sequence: TGTGCCAGCAGCAACAGGGCCTCGAGGGAAAAACTGTTTTTT. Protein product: CASSNRASREKLFF.